This is a list of T cell receptor gamma chains from one sample in a study of Vδ1+ human thymocytes. TCRdb re-processed the multiplex PCR reads via CATT. The data hold approximately 40,000 gamma-chain clones, with around 21% observed a single time. Source material: Vdelta1+ gamma-delta thymocytes from the thymus. These receptors originate from a girl under three years old who had congenital heart surgery. Each CDR3 is given with its conserved first and last residue. Only some rows state a clone size, as once, few, many or a class for expanded clones.

j_call clone_size v_call cdr3_nt cdr3_aa
TRGJ1/TRGJ2 - TRGV8 TGTGCCACCTGGGATAGGCCACGATCTAAGAAACTCTTT CATWDRPRSKKLF
TRGJ1/TRGJ2 few TRGV2 TGTGCCACCTGGGACGGGCAAGGGAAACTCTTT CATWDGQGKLF
TRGJP1 few TRGV2 TGTGCCACCTGGGACGGGCCCGTGTTTACCACTGGTTGGTTCAAGATATTT CATWDGPVFTTGWFKIF
TRGJ1/TRGJ2 few TRGV3 TGTGCCACCTGGGACAGGATAGGAGGGAAACTCTTT CATWDRIGGKLF
TRGJ1/TRGJ2 few TRGV4 TGTGCCACCTGGGAACGGGCTCGGTATAAGAAACTCTTT CATWERARYKKLF
TRGJ1/TRGJ2 few TRGV3 TGTGCCACCTGGGACGGATGGACCAAACTCTTT CATWDGWTKLF
TRGJ1/TRGJ2 few TRGV5 TGTGCCACCTGGGACAGGCGAGAAGGTCATTATAAGAAACTCTTT CATWDRREGHYKKLF
TRGJ1/TRGJ2 few TRGV4 TGTGCCACCTGGGATGGGCCTGGGGAATATAAGAAACTCTTT CATWDGPGEYKKLF
TRGJP2 - TRGV4 TGTGCCACCTGGGCAGTGGGGGGTGATTGGATCAAGACGTTT CATWAVGGDWIKTF
TRGJP1 - TRGV2 TGTGCCACCTGGGACGGGGGCAGTGGTTGGTTCAAGATATTT CATWDGGSGWFKIF
TRGJ1/TRGJ2 - TRGV9 TGCGCCTTGTGGAACAATAAGAAACTCTTT CALWNNKKLF
TRGJ1/TRGJ2 - TRGV9 TGTGCCTTGTGGGAGGACGGGCGGGACGGGAAACTCTTT CALWEDGRDGKLF
TRGJ1/TRGJ2 few TRGV4 TGTGCCACCTGGGATGGGGGCTATTATAAGAAACTCTTT CATWDGGYYKKLF
TRGJ1/TRGJ2 few TRGV4 TGTGCCACCTGGGATGGGCCATGTTATTATAAGAAACTCTTT CATWDGPCYYKKLF
TRGJ1/TRGJ2 few TRGV9 TGTGCCTTGTGGGAACATCATAAGAAACTCTTT CALWEHHKKLF
TRGJ1/TRGJ2 - TRGV9 TGTGCCTTGTGGGAGGTGCAAAGCCCCTATAAGAAACTCTTT CALWEVQSPYKKLF